This TCR beta chain stems from a study of early T cells in non-severe SARS-CoV-2 infection. The study's findings and limits: Private and CD4 specificities were missed by VDJdb matching, which favored anti-spike CD8 responses.

This clonotype was seen only a few times. Its antigen remains unknown. One entry per CDR3 protein, called by TCRdb with MiXCR from the 5' RACE reads. The sample has about 30,000 distinct CDR3 sequences; approximately 5.6% are singletons. Germline CDR1 is MNHEY and CDR2 is SVGEGT. CDR3 length: 12 amino acids. Trimming left V 5 bases short and J 5 bases short, with 8 bases between. The clonotype originates from an adult who was a healthcare worker with PCR-confirmed SARS-CoV-2 infection or an uninfected control (not recorded which). The gene calls are TRBV6-2 or TRBV6-3 and TRBJ2-3; D not certain. Sequenced: whole blood. The CDR3 coding sequence is TGTGCCAGCAGTAGAGTGGTAGATACGCAGTATTTT. It translates to CASSRVVDTQYF.